Listed below are T cell receptor beta chains from one sample, sequenced in a study of Tregs in tolerant kidney transplant recipients. Method: immunoSEQ multiplex PCR; TCRdb's copy keeps in-frame clones and lacks some. The sample has 54,000 or so clones; 90% to 95% are singletons. The input for sequencing was CD8+ T cells from blood (PBMCs), taken 24 months after the transplant. These receptors came from a human patient who received a combined kidney and bone marrow transplant. The T cells may come from the graft donor. CDR3s include the opening cysteine and the closing phenylalanine or tryptophan.

j_gene: TRBJ2-1; v_gene: TRBV11-2; CDR3aa: CASSWGRRTSGTDYNEQFF
j_gene: TRBJ1-6; v_gene: TRBV10-3; CDR3aa: CAISDGQGPNSPLHF
j_gene: TRBJ1-4; v_gene: TRBV30; CDR3aa: CAWTDQGGEKLFF
j_gene: TRBJ2-1; v_gene: TRBV19; CDR3aa: CASSKTSVIEQFF
j_gene: TRBJ1-2; v_gene: TRBV27; CDR3aa: CASSPWDRAGPNYGYTF
j_gene: TRBJ1-2; v_gene: TRBV5-1; CDR3aa: CASGGNYGYTF
j_gene: TRBJ2-7; v_gene: TRBV2; CDR3aa: CASSDAPGSYEQYF
j_gene: TRBJ2-7; v_gene: TRBV15; CDR3aa: CATSGNRDSYEQYF
j_gene: TRBJ2-7; v_gene: TRBV19; CDR3aa: CASSYRAHLEQYF
j_gene: TRBJ1-2; v_gene: TRBV4-2; CDR3aa: CASSQDSGQGRGVYGYTF
j_gene: TRBJ2-7; v_gene: TRBV4-2; CDR3aa: CASSQGTGTYEQYF
j_gene: TRBJ2-1; v_gene: TRBV13; CDR3aa: CASSFSNEQFF
j_gene: TRBJ1-5; v_gene: TRBV6-5; CDR3aa: CASSFFGTGTQPQHF
j_gene: TRBJ2-7; v_gene: TRBV4-3; CDR3aa: CASSQAARGGEGTYEQYF
j_gene: TRBJ1-1; v_gene: TRBV6-5; CDR3aa: CASSVTRNTEAFF
j_gene: TRBJ1-2; v_gene: TRBV11-3; CDR3aa: CASSFRGTGHGYTF
j_gene: TRBJ2-7; v_gene: TRBV7-6; CDR3aa: CASSLSGKEQYF
j_gene: TRBJ1-5; v_gene: TRBV7-2; CDR3aa: CASSLVGQGMGQPQHF
j_gene: TRBJ1-1; v_gene: TRBV6-5; CDR3aa: CASSKRDCEAFF
j_gene: TRBJ2-7; v_gene: TRBV2; CDR3aa: CASAGTRGEQYF
j_gene: TRBJ1-5; v_gene: TRBV30; CDR3aa: CAWSVGGSNQPQHF
j_gene: TRBJ2-7; v_gene: TRBV11-2; CDR3aa: CASSLQGYEQYF
j_gene: TRBJ2-7; v_gene: TRBV27; CDR3aa: CASSSIDSTYEQYF
j_gene: TRBJ1-1; v_gene: TRBV9; CDR3aa: CASSVVDFTEAFF
j_gene: TRBJ2-6; v_gene: TRBV15; CDR3aa: CATSPPEGANVLTF
j_gene: TRBJ2-1; v_gene: TRBV19; CDR3aa: CASSTSSYNEQFF
j_gene: TRBJ2-5; v_gene: TRBV28; CDR3aa: CASSGTAQETQYF
j_gene: TRBJ1-2; v_gene: TRBV4-2; CDR3aa: CASSQDRDYYGYTF
j_gene: TRBJ2-1; v_gene: TRBV2; CDR3aa: CASRVAEQFF
j_gene: TRBJ1-5; v_gene: TRBV19; CDR3aa: CASSPDRVTQHF
j_gene: TRBJ2-5; v_gene: TRBV5-1; CDR3aa: CASSADQETQYF
j_gene: TRBJ2-5; v_gene: TRBV12-2; CDR3aa: CASRLAVKCGQHGMETQYF